These 17 T cell receptor beta chains originate from one sample sequenced in a study of spatial heterogeneity in lung cancer. Study-level findings and limits: Mutation counts in tumors were tracked by counts of expanded intratumoral alpha and beta TCRs.

Time point denoted: sample taken at primary tumor resection. These receptors' antigens are unknown. TCRdb fed the 5' RACE reads into MiXCR, producing one record per CDR3 protein. There are some 16,000 distinct CDR3 sequences in the sample; approximately 6.8% occur only once, and around a fifth lies in the top ten. Sequencing used lung tumor tissue, obtained at surgery. These receptors all come from a female donor with early-stage non-small cell lung cancer.

Many counts were recorded for this clonotype. This beta chain represents an off-target read in a library built for alpha chains; its size is of limited meaning. The chain is built from TRBV7-2 and TRBJ1-2; 9 bases fit TRBD1. Germline V lookup: CDR1 SGHTA, CDR2 FQGNSA. This CDR3 spans 17 amino acids. J was trimmed by 0 bases and V by 4 bases; bases with no gene match: 9. The CDR3 bases are TGTGCCAGCAGCTGGGACAGGGACCTACATACTAACTATGGCTACACCTTC. It translates to CASSWDRDLHTNYGYTF.

This clonotype has at least ten counts. The library was built for alpha chains, so this beta chain is an off-target read and its size means little. This chain joins TRBV12-3 or TRBV12-4 and TRBJ2-7; 7 positions match TRBD2. The V gene end was trimmed by 5 bases and the J gene end by 3 bases; junction bases not matched to a gene: 7. This CDR3 region has 14 residues. The CDR3 sequence: CASSRLASYYEQYF. In DNA, the CDR3 is TGTGCCAGCAGTCGACTAGCTTCTTACTACGAGCAGTACTTC.

This clonotype has at least ten counts. With the library built for alpha chains, this beta chain is off target and its frequency is not meaningful. The rearrangement joins TRBV28 to TRBJ2-7; D unclear. Germline loops: CDR1 MDHEN, CDR2 SYDVKM. With 11 bases removed from V and 0 bases from J, the gap between germline ends came to 11 bases. CDR3 size: 12 residues. CDR3 nucleotide sequence: TGTGCCGCTGTCGCTAGCTCCTACGAGCAGTACTTC. Its protein product is CAAVASSYEQYF.

This clonotype has ten or more counts. Within a library made for alpha chains, this beta chain is off target, and its count is uninformative. The chain recombines TRBV5-1 with TRBJ1-1; TRBD1 is a possible D gene (5 bases). The CDR3 has 13 amino acids. Deletions cut 0 bases from V and 7 bases from J, with 10 bases between. CDR1 is SGHRS, CDR2 YFSETQ, per germline. The CDR3 DNA reads TGCGCCAGCAGCTTGGGGACAACTATTGAAGCTTTCTTT. Protein product: CASSLGTTIEAFF.

This clonotype was detected once. It may be a read error: a sequence one base away is much more abundant. This beta chain lies outside the target of a library built for alpha chains; its clone size means little. The rearrangement uses TRBV6-6 and TRBJ1-1; unclear D gene. Germline CDR1 reads MNHNY; CDR2 reads SVGAGI (reference sequence). This CDR3 has 13 amino acids. Trimming pared 9 bases from V and 1 base from J, leaving 12 bases between. The CDR3 loop is CASGGYKNTEAFF. CDR3 nucleotides: TGTGCCAGTGGAGGGTACAAGAACACTGAAGCTTTCTTT.

This clonotype rates as medium-sized (0.01 to 0.1%). Its ends do not fully match the called genes, so a read error is possible. With the library built for alpha chains, this beta chain is off target and its frequency is not meaningful. The V call is TRBV6-2 or TRBV6-3, the J call TRBJ1-3; D uncertain. CDR3 length equals 13 residues. Germline-derived CDR1 and CDR2 are MNHEY and SVGEGT. In DNA, the CDR3 is TGTGCCAGCAGTTACGACGGAAGTGGTCCGCCGGTTTTT. Translation: CASSYDGSGPPVF.

In this sample, this clonotype turned up many times. The library was designed around alpha chains, so this beta chain is a stray read whose abundance carries little weight. The chain employs TRBV5-6 and TRBJ2-1; D is ambiguous. Germline-derived CDR1 and CDR2 are SGHDT and YYEEEE. The CDR3 has 15 amino acids. Trimming cost V 2 bases and J 8 bases, with 17 bases left between them. The CDR3 bases are TGTGCCAGCAGCTTCGCAAATAGGCCTCGCGATGAGCAGTTCTTC. This translates into CASSFANRPRDEQFF. The entire variable domain, with the rest obtained from reference TRBV5-6 and TRBJ2-1, is as follows: DAGVTQSPTHLIKTRGQQVTLRCSPKSGHDTVSWYQQALGQGPQFIFQYYEEEERQRGNFPDRFSGHQFPNYSSELNVNALLLGDSALYLCASSFANRPRDEQFFGPGTRLTVL.

The sample holds many counts of this clonotype. This beta chain is a stray read from a library made for alpha chains; its abundance is not meaningful. This chain connects TRBV18 to TRBJ1-6; D gene ambiguous. Trimming pared 4 bases from V and 5 bases from J, leaving 9 bases between. The CDR3 sequence is 14 residues long. Germline CDR1 KGHSH, CDR2 LQKENI. The DNA of the CDR3 is TGTGCCAGCTCACGGGAAGCGAATAATTCACCCCTCCACTTT. Protein: CASSREANNSPLHF.

This clonotype has more than one count but fewer than ten. Within a library made for alpha chains, this beta chain is off target, and its count is uninformative. In DNA, the CDR3 is TGTGCCAGCAGCCAAGCCGGACAGGGCGGGCAGCCCCAGCATTTT. As protein: CASSQAGQGGQPQHF. The rearrangement links TRBV3-1 to TRBJ1-5; 8 bases are shared with TRBD1. The CDR3 is made up of 15 amino acids. Looked up from germline, CDR1 is LGHDT and CDR2 is YNNKEL (reference sequence). The ends lost 1 base at V and 7 bases at J; junction bases unmatched: 6.

The table lists this clonotype with many counts. This beta chain is an unintended read in a library built for alpha chains; its size means little. This chain uses TRBV3-1 with TRBJ2-5; 9 bases agree with TRBD2. This CDR3 spans 14 amino acids. Trimming at V came to 6 bases and at J to 2 bases, leaving 4 bases not matched to a gene. CDR1 and CDR2 from the germline V gene are LGHDT and YNNKEL (reference sequence). CDR3 DNA: TGTGCCAGCAGGTTGACTAGCGGACAAGAGACCCAGTACTTC. Translating it yields CASRLTSGQETQYF.

This clonotype was counted ten times or more. This beta chain is an unintended read in a library built for alpha chains; its size means little. V and J are TRBV27 and TRBJ1-5; possibly TRBD1 for D (6 bases). CDR1 is MNHEY and CDR2 is SMNVEV in the germline V gene (reference sequence). The CDR3 sequence is 14 residues long. With 6 bases removed from V and 1 base from J, the gap between germline ends came to 10 bases. The CDR3 reads CASRTGRSNQPQHF. The CDR3, as DNA: TGTGCCAGCAGGACAGGAAGGAGCAATCAGCCCCAGCATTTT.

Comments on this clonotype: This beta chain appears as a stray read in a library generated for alpha chains; its size is not informative. V is TRBV20-1 and J is TRBJ1-1; no firm D call. Trimming left V 4 bases short and J 1 base short, with 7 bases between. This CDR3 region has 12 residues. From germline, CDR1 is DFQATT and CDR2 SNEGSKA (reference sequence). The CDR3 sequence is CSANGKNTEAFF. The CDR3 nucleotides read TGCAGTGCTAATGGGAAGAACACTGAAGCTTTCTTT.

This clonotype has a count of ten or more. A library prepared for alpha chains yielded this beta chain as an off-target read; its size is of little meaning. This rearrangement joins TRBV6-2 or TRBV6-3 to TRBJ1-2, with unresolved D. The CDR3 is made up of 12 amino acids. V was pared by 4 bases and J by 8 bases, with 11 bases between. Germline V gene data show CDR1 as MNHEY and CDR2 as SVGEGT. The DNA for the CDR3 is TGTGCCAGCAGTTCGACGCGGTCGGGCTACACCTTC. Its translation is CASSSTRSGYTF.

This clonotype ranks as medium-sized. This beta chain is a stray sequence in a library constructed for alpha chains; its clone size is not meaningful. The chain has TRBV7-2 and TRBJ2-7; 7 positions agree with TRBD1. CDR1 and CDR2 (germline): SGHTA, FQGNSA. This CDR3 is 15 amino acids long. J gave up 3 bases and V 3 bases, and 8 bases lay outside the gene matches. The CDR3 sequence: CASSFRPGQYYEQYF. The CDR3 DNA reads as TGTGCCAGCAGCTTCCGACCGGGACAGTACTACGAGCAGTACTTC.

The sample holds many counts of this clonotype. This beta chain appears as a stray read in a library generated for alpha chains; its size is not informative. The V and J genes are TRBV5-1 and TRBJ2-3, with D tentatively TRBD2 (5 bases). Trimming took 4 bases from V and 1 from J, leaving 19 bases between them. There are 17 residues in the CDR3. The V gene's germline CDR1 is SGHRS and CDR2 YFSETQ. The CDR3 loop is CASSRGILVGGTDTQYF. CDR3 DNA sequence: TGCGCCAGCAGCCGCGGAATACTAGTAGGCGGCACAGATACGCAGTATTTT.

This clonotype was recorded at least ten times. This beta chain slipped into a library made for alpha chains as a stray read, so its size is not meaningful. The chain has TRBV20-1 and TRBJ2-5, with D tentatively TRBD2 (5 bases). Germline CDR1 is DFQATT and CDR2 is SNEGSKA (reference sequence). V dropped 3 bases and J dropped 5 bases, with 10 bases sitting between them. This CDR3 is built from 12 residues. The CDR3 nucleotides are TGCAGTGCTAGGGGAGATAGTGAGACCCAGTACTTC. This gives the protein CSARGDSETQYF.

A few counts support this clonotype. A library prepared for alpha chains yielded this beta chain as an off-target read; its size is of little meaning. The chain couples TRBV12-3 or TRBV12-4 to TRBJ1-5; D ambiguous. V was shortened by 1 base and J by 5 bases, with 12 bases between the two germline ends. The CDR3 extends over 15 amino acids. The CDR3 is CASSLGGVAYQPQHF. The CDR3 region has the DNA TGTGCCAGCAGTTTAGGGGGAGTCGCCTATCAGCCCCAGCATTTT.